This T cell receptor (beta chain) originates from a study of human T cells and chemical hapten exposure. Study-level information: The sensitizing agent was 2% DPC, placed on around 2 cm by around 2 cm of upper inner arm skin.

Germline V lookup: CDR1 KGHSH, CDR2 LQKENI. V lost 0 bases, J lost 8 bases, and 14 bases lay in between. This CDR3 is 15 amino acids long. The time point here: pre-sensitization, week 0. Treatment indicated: therapeutic diphenylcyclopropenone sensitization with weekly scalp DPC. The table lists this clonotype with a few counts. MiXCR, applied by TCRdb to the RACE reads, yields one record per CDR3 protein. The sample yields some 330,000 distinct CDR3 sequences, about 5.4% seen once. The chain joins TRBV18 to TRBJ2-1; tentatively, D is TRBD1 or TRBD2 (5 bases each). The sequencing here drew on whole blood, taken in connection with sensitization to the hapten diphenylcyclopropenone (DPC). The sequence was obtained from a woman younger than 35 with alopecia areata. Some clones in this sample may be carry-over from other donors' samples. CDR3 amino acids: CASSPPGRSRDEQFF. The CDR3 DNA reads as TGTGCCAGCTCACCACCGGGACGGAGTCGGGATGAGCAGTTCTTC. Looking up the rest from reference TRBV18 and TRBJ2-1 gives the full variable domain: NAGVMQNPRHLVRRRGQEARLRCSPMKGHSHVYWYRQLPEEGLKFMVYLQKENIIDESGMPKERFSAEFPKEGPSILRIQQVVRGDSAAYFCASSPPGRSRDEQFFGPGTRLTVL.